This T cell receptor beta chain emerged from a study of T cell responses to AZD1222 COVID-19 vaccine. General study results and limits: Every sample of the repertoires postdated the peak T cell response. At study baseline, merely roughly 6 AZD1222 recipients were seropositive. Spike-specific TCR repertoires showed rising breadth and depth after two AZD1222 doses. The sample set comprised mostly white British donors with more females, and clonal diversity was possibly underestimated.

Libraries were prepared by immunoSEQ multiplex PCR; TCRdb keeps only in-frame clonotypes and omits some of them. The sample includes 150,000 or so clones. Germline V gives CDR1 SNHLY, CDR2 FYNNEI. The V and J ends lost 7 bases and 4 bases, in that order; junction bases with no gene match: 15. The CDR3 runs to 17 residues. Concerning this clone: Its specificity is unknown.

The sequenced sample was peripheral blood. This clonotype was obtained from an adult in good health. The V gene is TRBV2, the J gene TRBJ1-1; 10 bases match TRBD1. The CDR3 nucleotides read TGTGCCAGCACTTCGCGGGACAGGGGTAGTAGGGGCACTGAAGCTTTCTTT. This gives the protein CASTSRDRGSRGTEAFF.